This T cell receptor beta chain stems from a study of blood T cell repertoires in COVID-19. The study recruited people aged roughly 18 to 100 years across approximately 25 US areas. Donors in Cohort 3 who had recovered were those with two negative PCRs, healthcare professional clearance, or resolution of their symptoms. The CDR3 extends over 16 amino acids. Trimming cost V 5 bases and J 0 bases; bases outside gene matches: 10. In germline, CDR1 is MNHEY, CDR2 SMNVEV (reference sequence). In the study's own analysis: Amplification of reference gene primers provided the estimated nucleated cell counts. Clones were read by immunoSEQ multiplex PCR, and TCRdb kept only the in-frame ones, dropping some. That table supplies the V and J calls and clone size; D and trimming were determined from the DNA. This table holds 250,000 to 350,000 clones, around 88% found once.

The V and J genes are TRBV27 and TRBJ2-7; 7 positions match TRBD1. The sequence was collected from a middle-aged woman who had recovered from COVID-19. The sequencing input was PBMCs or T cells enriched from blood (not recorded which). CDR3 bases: TGTGCCAGCAGTCGATTGGGACAGTCTCACTCCTACGAGCAGTACTTC. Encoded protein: CASSRLGQSHSYEQYF.